This TCR beta chain was captured in a study of CD8+ T cells in alopecia areata. Study-wide findings and caveats: Clonality in the scalp and expanded CD8+ clones ranked among the top 100 were significantly decreased by tofacitinib. An increase in clonality over normal scalp was evident in lesional scalp, especially alopecia totalis/universalis.

RNA was extracted and reverse transcribed into cDNA as the sequencing template. Repertoires were generated with immunoSEQ multiplex PCR, while TCRdb's copy carries only in-frame clones and drops some. The sample includes 93,000 or so clones, approximately 90% of them seen just once. The CDR3 runs to 14 residues. Germline CDR1 and CDR2: SGHNT and YYREEE (reference sequence). V was clipped by 3 bases and J by 1 base, with 11 bases between them. Only a few counts were recorded for this clone. Its antigen is unidentified. The sample's treatment: oral pan-JAK inhibitor, 5-10 mg twice daily. The TCR sequence derives from a human donor with alopecia areata. The source material was CD8+ T cells sorted from blood, sampled at roughly week 30, from a patient treated with tofacitinib. This sequence joins TRBV5-4 and TRBJ2-7; tentative D call: TRBD2 (7 bases). DNA for the CDR3: TGTGCCAGCAGCTGGGGGGGCACTTCCTACGAGCAGTACTTC. This sequence encodes CASSWGGTSYEQYF.